Listed below are T cell receptor beta chains from one sample, sequenced in a study of beta chain features in type 1 diabetes. Profiled with immunoSEQ multiplex PCR; TCRdb holds only in-frame clones, not every one. In the table there are over 700,000 clones, roughly 15% of which are singletons. Source material: naive CD4+ T cells from blood. The receptor source for this set is a woman between 18 and 29 years old in good health. CDR3s include the opening cysteine and the closing phenylalanine or tryptophan. D genes are given only for firm matches. A clone size is listed for some rows: how often the clone was seen (once, few, many), or a class if it is expanded.

V,J,D,size,CDR3,DNA
TRBV9,TRBJ1-2,-,few,CASSLRGGANYGYTF,TGTGCCAGCAGCCTCCGGGGGGGCGCGAATTATGGCTACACCTTC
TRBV7-9,TRBJ2-5,-,-,CASSLEYRGRRQETQYF,TGTGCCAGCAGCTTAGAGTATCGGGGTCGGCGACAAGAGACCCAGTACTTC
TRBV4-3,TRBJ2-2,-,few,CASSQVDRGPPTGELFF,TGCGCCAGCAGCCAAGTGGACAGAGGACCCCCTACCGGGGAGCTGTTTTTT
TRBV14,TRBJ1-2,-,-,CASSQDPRYGYTF,TGTGCCAGCAGCCAAGATCCGCGCTATGGCTACACCTTC
TRBV10-3,TRBJ2-5,TRBD2,few,CAIRGTSGTAETQYF,TGTGCCATCAGGGGGACTAGCGGGACTGCAGAGACCCAGTACTTC
TRBV5-4,TRBJ1-1,-,-,CASSRDITSGAFF,TGCGCCAGCAGCCGAGACATTACAAGCGGAGCTTTCTTT
TRBV4-2,TRBJ2-2,-,-,CASSQVAGSNTGELFF,TGTGCCAGCAGCCAAGTGGCGGGATCGAACACCGGGGAGCTGTTTTTT
TRBV6-5,TRBJ2-1,-,-,CASRRDSYNEQFF,TGTGCCAGCAGACGGGACTCCTACAATGAGCAGTTCTTC
TRBV7-2,TRBJ2-1,-,-,CASSFNQGQGEQFF,TGTGCCAGCAGCTTTAATCAGGGGCAGGGTGAGCAGTTCTTC
TRBV13,TRBJ2-1,-,few,CASSVTSAYNEQFF,TGTGCCAGCAGCGTGACTAGTGCCTACAATGAGCAGTTCTTC
TRBV10-3,TRBJ2-7,-,few,CAINKGDSYEQYF,TGTGCCATCAACAAGGGGGACTCCTACGAGCAGTACTTC
TRBV21-1,TRBJ1-4,-,-,CASRPGPRARGNEKLFF,TGTGCCAGCAGACCGGGACCCCGTGCGCGTGGTAATGAAAAACTGTTTTTT
TRBV2,TRBJ2-3,TRBD2,-,CARTSGLIDTQYF,TGTGCCAGGACTAGCGGGCTCATAGATACGCAGTATTTT
TRBV5-6,TRBJ1-1,-,-,CASSWDINTEAFF,TGTGCCAGCAGCTGGGACATTAACACTGAAGCTTTCTTT
TRBV6-5,TRBJ2-1,-,-,CASSLDSYNEQFF,TGTGCCAGCAGCTTGGACAGCTACAATGAGCAGTTCTTC
TRBV2,TRBJ1-5,-,few,CASSGGNQPQHF,TGTGCCAGCAGTGGGGGCAATCAGCCCCAGCATTTT
TRBV27,TRBJ1-5,-,few,CASSSRPSSNQPQHF,TGTGCCAGCAGTTCCCGCCCGTCTAGCAATCAGCCCCAGCATTTT
TRBV5-1,TRBJ2-7,TRBD1,-,CASSPRQGTPYEQYF,TGCGCCAGCAGCCCAAGACAGGGGACCCCATACGAGCAGTACTTC
TRBV5-4,TRBJ1-1,TRBD1,few,CASRGQPNTEAFF,TGTGCCAGCAGGGGACAGCCGAACACTGAAGCTTTCTTT
TRBV11-1,TRBJ2-7,-,-,CASSLARGHSYEQYF,TGTGCCAGCAGCTTAGCGCGGGGACACTCCTACGAGCAGTACTTC
TRBV4-3,TRBJ1-1,-,-,CASSQTGWEGAFF,TGCGCCAGCAGCCAAACAGGGTGGGAAGGGGCTTTCTTT
TRBV5-1,TRBJ2-7,TRBD2,-,CASSLAGATYEQYF,TGCGCCAGCAGCTTAGCGGGGGCAACCTACGAGCAGTACTTC
TRBV4-2,TRBJ1-2,TRBD1,-,CASSQDPGQGFYYTF,TGTGCCAGCAGCCAAGATCCGGGACAGGGGTTTTACTACACCTTC
TRBV4-2,TRBJ1-4,-,few,CASKGGTLLNEKLFF,TGTGCCAGCAAGGGAGGGACACTCCTTAATGAAAAACTGTTTTTT
TRBV9,TRBJ2-5,TRBD2,few,CASSVGGLAGAHGETQYF,TGTGCCAGCAGCGTAGGGGGTTTGGCGGGAGCGCACGGGGAGACCCAGTACTTC
TRBV6-1,TRBJ2-7,TRBD2,few,CASSPGTSGRYEQYF,TGTGCCAGCAGTCCCGGGACTAGCGGGAGATACGAGCAGTACTTC
TRBV7-3,TRBJ2-1,TRBD1,few,CASSSRATGEEQFF,TGTGCCAGCAGCTCGAGAGCCACAGGGGAAGAGCAGTTCTTC
TRBV4-2,TRBJ1-1,TRBD1,few,CASSPGQGNTEAFF,TGTGCCAGCAGCCCGGGACAGGGGAACACTGAAGCTTTCTTT
TRBV2,TRBJ2-5,-,few,CASRGGVGETQYF,TGTGCCAGCAGAGGGGGAGTCGGGGAGACCCAGTACTTC
TRBV7-9,TRBJ2-4,TRBD1,once,CASSLGGKDREKNIQYF,TGTGCCAGCAGCTTAGGGGGAAAAGACAGGGAAAAAAACATTCAGTACTTC
TRBV4-3,TRBJ1-5,-,-,CASSQVIGGKTPQHF,TGCGCCAGCAGCCAAGTCATTGGGGGCAAGACGCCCCAGCATTTT
TRBV19,TRBJ2-5,-,-,CASRGRGAETQYF,TGTGCCAGTAGGGGCCGGGGGGCGGAGACCCAGTACTTC
TRBV28,TRBJ1-2,-,few,CASSSPGRGSSYGYTF,TGTGCCAGCAGTTCGCCCGGGAGGGGTTCCAGCTATGGCTACACCTTC
TRBV7-9,TRBJ2-7,TRBD1,few,CASSPSRTGSYEQYF,TGTGCCAGCAGCCCTTCACGGACAGGGAGCTACGAGCAGTACTTC
TRBV5-4,TRBJ2-5,-,-,CASSFGREETQYF,TGTGCCAGCAGCTTTGGGCGAGAAGAGACCCAGTACTTC
TRBV5-6,TRBJ2-7,-,-,CASSLNQEQYF,TGTGCCAGCAGCTTGAACCAAGAACAGTACTTC
TRBV5-4,TRBJ1-1,-,-,CASSLGRSSRGEAFF,TGTGCCAGCAGCTTGGGGAGGTCTAGTAGGGGAGAAGCTTTCTTT
TRBV18,TRBJ1-1,-,-,CASSPKGGLAKRGAFF,TGTGCCAGCTCACCAAAAGGGGGGCTCGCCAAGCGAGGGGCTTTCTTT
TRBV4-3,TRBJ2-2,-,-,CASSQETGRNTGELFF,TGCGCCAGCAGCCAAGAGACAGGAAGGAACACCGGGGAGCTGTTTTTT
TRBV15,TRBJ2-1,TRBD2,few,CATSRDLLAALYNEQFF,TGTGCCACCAGCAGAGATCTACTAGCGGCCCTCTACAATGAGCAGTTCTTC
TRBV5-1,TRBJ1-1,-,-,CASRTLVGRAFF,TGCGCCAGCAGGACCTTGGTGGGTCGGGCTTTCTTT
TRBV7-2,TRBJ2-7,-,-,CASSLMATTYEQYF,TGTGCCAGCAGCTTAATGGCTACTACCTACGAGCAGTACTTC